Shown below are 4 T cell receptor beta chains from a single sample sequenced in a study of T cells in Graves' hyperthyroidism and ophthalmopathy. Amplified TCR beta CDR3 regions derived from RNA transcripts. During a first-round RT-PCR of the TCR CDR3, the HTBI primer set was used. TCRdb itself ran the multiplex PCR reads through MiXCR, one entry per CDR3 protein. Here the sample spans a few hundred thousand distinct CDR3 sequences, approximately 16% being singletons. Sequenced sample: blood. Receptors were obtained from a woman aged 40 to 49 with Graves' ophthalmopathy.

This clonotype showed up many times. The V and J genes are TRBV30 and TRBJ2-3, with D possibly being TRBD1 or TRBD2 (5 bases each). Trimming pared 4 bases from V and 6 bases from J, leaving 14 bases between. CDR3 size: 13 residues. Looked up from germline, CDR1 is GTSNPN and CDR2 is SVGIG (reference sequence). CDR3 DNA: TGTGCCTGGAACGTGGGGGTCGGCGATACGCAGTATTTT. Its translation: CAWNVGVGDTQYF.

The chain has TRBV6-1 and TRBJ2-7; 10 bases match TRBD1. This CDR3 comprises 19 residues. In germline, CDR1 is MNHNS, CDR2 SASEGT. V lost 5 bases, J lost 3 bases, and 19 bases stayed unmatched. CDR3 loop: CASSYVKRDRGGEYYEQYF. The CDR3 nucleotides are TGTGCCAGCAGTTACGTCAAGCGGGACAGGGGAGGGGAGTACTACGAGCAGTACTTC.

This clonotype was picked up many times. The V call is TRBV6-1, the J call TRBJ2-3; 14 bases fit TRBD2. Judging by the DNA end, TRBJ2-5 fits better; the J call may be wrong. CDR1 is MNHNS and CDR2 is SASEGT in the germline V gene. This CDR3 contains 15 residues. The CDR3 loop reads CASSPRLAGGGTQYF. In nucleotides, the CDR3 is TGTGCCAGCAGTCCGAGACTAGCGGGAGGGGGGACCCAGTACTTC.

This clonotype has a handful of counts. This chain joins TRBV18 and TRBJ2-2; D uncertain. This CDR3 is built from 15 residues. In germline, CDR1 is KGHSH, CDR2 LQKENI. Trimming pared 4 bases from V and 1 base from J, leaving 10 bases between. The CDR3 region is CASSRTTENTGELFF. The CDR3 bases are TGTGCCAGCTCACGGACGACGGAGAACACCGGGGAGCTGTTTTTT.